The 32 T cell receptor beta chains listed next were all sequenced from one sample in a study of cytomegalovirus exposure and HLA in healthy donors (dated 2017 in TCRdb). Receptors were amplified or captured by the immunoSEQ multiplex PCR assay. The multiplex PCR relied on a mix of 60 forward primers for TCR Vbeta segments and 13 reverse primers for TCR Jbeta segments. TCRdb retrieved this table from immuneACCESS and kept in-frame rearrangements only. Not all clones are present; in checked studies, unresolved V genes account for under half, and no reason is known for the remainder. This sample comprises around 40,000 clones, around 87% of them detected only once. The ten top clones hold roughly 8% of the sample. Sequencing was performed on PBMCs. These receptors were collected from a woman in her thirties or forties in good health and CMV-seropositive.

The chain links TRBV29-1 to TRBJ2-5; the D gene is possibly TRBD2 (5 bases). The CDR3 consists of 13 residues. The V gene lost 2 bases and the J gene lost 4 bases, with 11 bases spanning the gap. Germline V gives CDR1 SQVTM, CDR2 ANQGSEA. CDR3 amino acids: CSVEKGRGETQYF. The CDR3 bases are TGCAGCGTTGAAAAGGGTCGGGGAGAGACCCAGTACTTC.

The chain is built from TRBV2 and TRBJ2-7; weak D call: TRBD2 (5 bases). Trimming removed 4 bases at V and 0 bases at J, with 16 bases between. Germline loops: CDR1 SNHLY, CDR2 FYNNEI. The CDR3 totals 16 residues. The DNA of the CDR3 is TGTGCCAGCAGTGTGGGGAGTAGCCAGTACTCCTACGAGCAGTACTTC. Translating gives CASSVGSSQYSYEQYF.

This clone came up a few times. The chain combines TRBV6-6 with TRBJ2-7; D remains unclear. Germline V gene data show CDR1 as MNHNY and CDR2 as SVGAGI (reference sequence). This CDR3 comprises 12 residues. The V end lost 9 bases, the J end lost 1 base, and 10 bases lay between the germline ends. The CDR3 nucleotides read TGTGCCAGTGCAGACAATTCCTACGAGCAGTACTTC. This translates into CASADNSYEQYF.

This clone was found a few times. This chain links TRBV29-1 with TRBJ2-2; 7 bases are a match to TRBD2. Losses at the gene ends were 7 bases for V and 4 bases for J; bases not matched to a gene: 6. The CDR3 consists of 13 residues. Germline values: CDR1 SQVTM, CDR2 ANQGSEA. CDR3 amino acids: CSAREAGTGELFF. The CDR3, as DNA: TGCAGCGCCCGGGAGGCGGGCACCGGGGAGCTGTTTTTT.

The CDR3 spells CASSAYRDGTEAFF. The CDR3 coding sequence is TGTGCCAGCAGCGCATACAGGGACGGCACTGAAGCTTTCTTT. The chain has TRBV9 and TRBJ1-1, with a possible D match to TRBD1 (6 bases). This CDR3 comprises 14 residues. V lost 3 bases and J lost 4, with 13 bases in between. CDR1 and CDR2 (germline): SGDLS, YYNGEE.

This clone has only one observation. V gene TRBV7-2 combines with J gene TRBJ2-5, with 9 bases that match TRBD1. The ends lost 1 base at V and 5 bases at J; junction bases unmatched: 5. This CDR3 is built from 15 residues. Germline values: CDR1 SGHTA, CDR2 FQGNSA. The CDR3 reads CASSLGDRDRETQYF. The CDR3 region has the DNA TGTGCCAGCAGCTTAGGGGACAGGGATAGGGAGACCCAGTACTTC.

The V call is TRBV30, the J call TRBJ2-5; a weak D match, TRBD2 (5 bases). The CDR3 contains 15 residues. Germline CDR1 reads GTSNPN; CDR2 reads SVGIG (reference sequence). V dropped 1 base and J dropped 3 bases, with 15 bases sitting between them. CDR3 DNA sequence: TGTGCCTGGAGTGGGGGAGCGGCCCTTGAAGAGACCCAGTACTTC. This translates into CAWSGGAALEETQYF.

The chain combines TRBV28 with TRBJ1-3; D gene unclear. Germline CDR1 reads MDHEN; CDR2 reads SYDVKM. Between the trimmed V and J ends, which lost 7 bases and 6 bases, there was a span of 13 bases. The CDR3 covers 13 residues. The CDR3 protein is CASISPELNTIYF. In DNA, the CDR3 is TGTGCCAGCATTTCCCCAGAATTAAACACCATATATTTT.

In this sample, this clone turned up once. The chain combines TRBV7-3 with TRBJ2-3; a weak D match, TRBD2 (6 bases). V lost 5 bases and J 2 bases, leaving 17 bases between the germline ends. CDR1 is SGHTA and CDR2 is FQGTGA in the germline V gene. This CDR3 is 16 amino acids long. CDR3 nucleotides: TGTGCCAGCAGCGGGACCGGGACTCCTCCCACAGATACGCAGTATTTT. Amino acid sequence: CASSGTGTPPTDTQYF.

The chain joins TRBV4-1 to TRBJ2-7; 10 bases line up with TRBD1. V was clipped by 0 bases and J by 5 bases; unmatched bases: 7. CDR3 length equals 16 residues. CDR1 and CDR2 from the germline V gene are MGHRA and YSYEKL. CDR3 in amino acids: CASSQEVTGTGDEQYF. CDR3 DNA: TGCGCCAGCAGCCAAGAGGTCACCGGGACAGGGGACGAGCAGTACTTC.

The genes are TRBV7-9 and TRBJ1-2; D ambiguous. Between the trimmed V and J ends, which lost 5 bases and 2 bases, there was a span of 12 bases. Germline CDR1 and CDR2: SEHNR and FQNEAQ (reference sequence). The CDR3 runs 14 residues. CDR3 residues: CASSPEQPNYGYTF. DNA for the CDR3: TGTGCCAGCAGCCCCGAGCAACCCAACTATGGCTACACCTTC. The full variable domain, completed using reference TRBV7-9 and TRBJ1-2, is DTGVSQNPRHKITKRGQNVTFRCDPISEHNRLYWYRQTLGQGPEFLTYFQNEAQLEKSRLLSDRFSAERPKGSFSTLEIQRTEQGDSAMYLCASSPEQPNYGYTFGSGTRLTVV.

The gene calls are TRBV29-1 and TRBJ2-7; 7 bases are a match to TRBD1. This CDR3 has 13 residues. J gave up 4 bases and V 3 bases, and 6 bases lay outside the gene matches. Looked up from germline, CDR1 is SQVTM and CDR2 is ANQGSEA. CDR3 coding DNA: TGCAGCGTTGAGACGGACAGGCCTTACGAGCAGTACTTC. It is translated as CSVETDRPYEQYF.

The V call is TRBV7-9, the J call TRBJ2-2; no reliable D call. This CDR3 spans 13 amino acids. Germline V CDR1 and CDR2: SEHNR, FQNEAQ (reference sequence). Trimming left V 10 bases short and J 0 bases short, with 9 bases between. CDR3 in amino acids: CATPIANTGELFF. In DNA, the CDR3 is TGTGCCACCCCCATTGCGAACACCGGGGAGCTGTTTTTT.

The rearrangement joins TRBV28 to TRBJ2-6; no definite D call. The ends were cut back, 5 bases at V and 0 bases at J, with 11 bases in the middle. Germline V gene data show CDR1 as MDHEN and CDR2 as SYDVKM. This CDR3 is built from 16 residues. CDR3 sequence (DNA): TGTGCCAGCAGTCCACGTTTGAGCTCTGGGGCCAACGTCCTGACTTTC. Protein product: CASSPRLSSGANVLTF.

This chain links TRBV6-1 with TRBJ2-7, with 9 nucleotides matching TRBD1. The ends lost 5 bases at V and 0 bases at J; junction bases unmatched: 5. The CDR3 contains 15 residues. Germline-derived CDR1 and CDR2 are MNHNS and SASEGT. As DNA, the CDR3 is TGTGCCAGCAGTCCACAACAGGGGGCCTCCTACGAGCAGTACTTC. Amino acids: CASSPQQGASYEQYF.

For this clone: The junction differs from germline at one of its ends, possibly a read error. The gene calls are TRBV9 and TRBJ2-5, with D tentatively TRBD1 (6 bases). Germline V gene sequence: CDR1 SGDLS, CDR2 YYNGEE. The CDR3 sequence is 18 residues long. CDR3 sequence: CASGVGGRVVPRGETQYF. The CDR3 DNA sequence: TGTGCCAGCGGCGTAGGGGGAAGGGTCGTACCAAGGGGAGAGACCCAGTACTTC.

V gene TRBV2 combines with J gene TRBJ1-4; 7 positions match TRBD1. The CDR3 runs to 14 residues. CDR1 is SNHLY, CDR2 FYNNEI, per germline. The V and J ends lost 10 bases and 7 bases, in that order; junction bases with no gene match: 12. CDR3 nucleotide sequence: TGTGCCACTCTACCCGACAGGGCTAGTGAAAAACTGTTTTTT. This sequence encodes CATLPDRASEKLFF.

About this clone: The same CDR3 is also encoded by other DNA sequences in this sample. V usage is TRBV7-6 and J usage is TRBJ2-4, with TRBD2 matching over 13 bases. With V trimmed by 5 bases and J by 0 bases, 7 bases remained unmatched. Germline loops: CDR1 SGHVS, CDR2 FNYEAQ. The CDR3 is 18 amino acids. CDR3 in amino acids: CASSPTSGGALAKNIQYF. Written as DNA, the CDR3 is TGTGCCAGCAGCCCTACTAGCGGGGGGGCCCTAGCCAAAAACATTCAGTACTTC.

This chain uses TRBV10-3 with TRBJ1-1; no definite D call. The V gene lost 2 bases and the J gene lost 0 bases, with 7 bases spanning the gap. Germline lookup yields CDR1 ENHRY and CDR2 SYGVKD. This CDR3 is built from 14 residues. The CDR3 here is CAISETAVNTEAFF. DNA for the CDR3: TGTGCCATCAGTGAGACAGCGGTGAACACTGAAGCTTTCTTT.

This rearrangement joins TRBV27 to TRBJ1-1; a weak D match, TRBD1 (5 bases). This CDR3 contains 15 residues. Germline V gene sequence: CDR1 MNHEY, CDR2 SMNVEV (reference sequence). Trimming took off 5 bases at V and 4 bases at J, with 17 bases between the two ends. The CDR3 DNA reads TGTGCCAGCAGTGAGGACACTATAAAGGGCACTGAAGCTTTCTTT. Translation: CASSEDTIKGTEAFF.

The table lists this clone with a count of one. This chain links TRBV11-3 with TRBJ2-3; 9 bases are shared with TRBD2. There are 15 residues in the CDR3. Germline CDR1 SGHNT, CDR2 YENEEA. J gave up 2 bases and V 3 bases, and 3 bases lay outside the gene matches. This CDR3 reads CASSFGGRATDTQYF. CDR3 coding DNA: TGTGCCAGCAGCTTTGGCGGGAGGGCCACAGATACGCAGTATTTT. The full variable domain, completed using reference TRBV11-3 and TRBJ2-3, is EAGVVQSPRYKIIEKKQPVAFWCNPISGHNTLYWYLQNLGQGPELLIRYENEEAVDDSQLPKDRFSAERLKGVDSTLKIQPAELGDSAVYLCASSFGGRATDTQYFGPGTRLTVL.

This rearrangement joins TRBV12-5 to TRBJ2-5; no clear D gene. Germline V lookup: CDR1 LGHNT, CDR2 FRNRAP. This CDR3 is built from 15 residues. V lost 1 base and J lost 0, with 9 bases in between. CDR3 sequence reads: CASGLGQAYQETQYF. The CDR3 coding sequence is TGTGCTAGTGGTTTGGGGCAGGCGTACCAAGAGACCCAGTACTTC.

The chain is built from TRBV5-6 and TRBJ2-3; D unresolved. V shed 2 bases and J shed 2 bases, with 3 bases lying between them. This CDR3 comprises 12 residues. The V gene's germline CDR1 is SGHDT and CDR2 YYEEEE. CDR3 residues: CASSFNTDTQYF. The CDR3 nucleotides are TGTGCCAGCAGCTTCAACACAGATACGCAGTATTTT.

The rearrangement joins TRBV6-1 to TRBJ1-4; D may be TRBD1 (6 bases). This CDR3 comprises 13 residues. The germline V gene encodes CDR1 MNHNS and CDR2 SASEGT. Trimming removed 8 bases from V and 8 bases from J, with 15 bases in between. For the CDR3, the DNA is TGTGCCAGCCTCCGGGACAATATCGAAAAACTGTTTTTT. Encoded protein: CASLRDNIEKLFF.

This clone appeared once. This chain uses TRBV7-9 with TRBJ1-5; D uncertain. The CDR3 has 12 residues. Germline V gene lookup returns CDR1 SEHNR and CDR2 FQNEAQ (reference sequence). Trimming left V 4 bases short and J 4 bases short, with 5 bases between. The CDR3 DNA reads TGTGCCAGCAGCTCACAGAATCAGCCCCAGCATTTT. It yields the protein CASSSQNQPQHF.

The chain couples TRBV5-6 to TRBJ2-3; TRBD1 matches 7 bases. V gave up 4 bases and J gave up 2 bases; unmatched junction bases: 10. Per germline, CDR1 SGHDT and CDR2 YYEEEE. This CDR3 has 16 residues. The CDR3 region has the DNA TGTGCCAGCAGCCTACCGGGACAGAGAACCACAGATACGCAGTATTTT. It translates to CASSLPGQRTTDTQYF.

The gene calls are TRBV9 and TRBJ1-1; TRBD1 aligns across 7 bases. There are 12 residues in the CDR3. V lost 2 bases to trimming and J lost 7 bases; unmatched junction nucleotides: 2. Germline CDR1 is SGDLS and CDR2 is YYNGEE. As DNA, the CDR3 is TGTGCCAGCAGCGTCCACAGGGGTGAAGCTTTCTTT. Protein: CASSVHRGEAFF.

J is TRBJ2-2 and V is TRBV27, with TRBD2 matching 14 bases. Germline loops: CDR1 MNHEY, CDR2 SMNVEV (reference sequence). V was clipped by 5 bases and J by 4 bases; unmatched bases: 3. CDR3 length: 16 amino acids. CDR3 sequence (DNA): TGTGCCAGCAGTCCAGGACTAGCGGGAGGCACCGGGGAGCTGTTTTTT. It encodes CASSPGLAGGTGELFF.

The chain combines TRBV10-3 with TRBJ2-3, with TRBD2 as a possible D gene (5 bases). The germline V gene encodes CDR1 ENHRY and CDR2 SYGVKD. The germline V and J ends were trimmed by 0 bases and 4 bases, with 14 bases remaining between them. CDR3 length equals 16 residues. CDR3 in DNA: TGTGCCATCAGTGAGTCGCGGGCAGGAGTCCCAGATACGCAGTATTTT. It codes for CAISESRAGVPDTQYF.

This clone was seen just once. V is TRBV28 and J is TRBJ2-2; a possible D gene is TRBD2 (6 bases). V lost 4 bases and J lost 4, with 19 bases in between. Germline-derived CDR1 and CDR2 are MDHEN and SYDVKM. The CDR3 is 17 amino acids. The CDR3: CASSSVRREPSTGELFF. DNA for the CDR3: TGTGCCAGCAGTTCAGTCAGGAGGGAACCTAGCACCGGGGAGCTGTTTTTT.

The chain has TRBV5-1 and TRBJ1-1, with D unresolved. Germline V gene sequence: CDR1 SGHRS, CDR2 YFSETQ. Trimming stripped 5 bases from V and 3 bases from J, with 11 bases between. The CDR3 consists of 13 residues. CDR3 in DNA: TGCGCCAGCAGTTATGGGAGGGACACTGAAGCTTTCTTT. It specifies CASSYGRDTEAFF.

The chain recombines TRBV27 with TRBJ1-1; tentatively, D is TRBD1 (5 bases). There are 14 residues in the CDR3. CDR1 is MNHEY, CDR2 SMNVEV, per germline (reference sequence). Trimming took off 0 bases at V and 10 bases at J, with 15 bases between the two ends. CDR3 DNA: TGTGCCAGCAGTTTATCTGGGGGGGGGACTATAGCTTTCTTT. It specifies CASSLSGGGTIAFF.